This T cell receptor (beta chain) came from a study of early T cells in non-severe SARS-CoV-2 infection. Study-level information: Sequenced material consisted of bulk RNA (from unsorted whole blood), and chains were unpaired.

Unique molecular identifiers were affixed to single, distinct cDNA molecules. TCRdb redid the calling of the 5' RACE reads with MiXCR, one entry per CDR3 protein. The table records 80,000 to 95,000 distinct CDR3 sequences, approximately 13% of them present only once. Turning to this clonotype: A clone one base away is much larger, so this may be a read error.

Germline CDR1 and CDR2: MNHEY and SMNVEV (reference sequence). The CDR3 covers 14 residues. The V call is TRBV27, the J call TRBJ1-4; weak D call: TRBD1 (5 bases). The receptor's source is an adult who was a healthcare worker with PCR-confirmed SARS-CoV-2 infection or an uninfected control (not recorded which). Sequencing was performed on whole blood. The CDR3 nucleotides are TGTGCCAGCTGTTTCGCGGGGGGTCAGGAAAAACTGTTTTTT. This sequence encodes CASCFAGGQEKLFF.